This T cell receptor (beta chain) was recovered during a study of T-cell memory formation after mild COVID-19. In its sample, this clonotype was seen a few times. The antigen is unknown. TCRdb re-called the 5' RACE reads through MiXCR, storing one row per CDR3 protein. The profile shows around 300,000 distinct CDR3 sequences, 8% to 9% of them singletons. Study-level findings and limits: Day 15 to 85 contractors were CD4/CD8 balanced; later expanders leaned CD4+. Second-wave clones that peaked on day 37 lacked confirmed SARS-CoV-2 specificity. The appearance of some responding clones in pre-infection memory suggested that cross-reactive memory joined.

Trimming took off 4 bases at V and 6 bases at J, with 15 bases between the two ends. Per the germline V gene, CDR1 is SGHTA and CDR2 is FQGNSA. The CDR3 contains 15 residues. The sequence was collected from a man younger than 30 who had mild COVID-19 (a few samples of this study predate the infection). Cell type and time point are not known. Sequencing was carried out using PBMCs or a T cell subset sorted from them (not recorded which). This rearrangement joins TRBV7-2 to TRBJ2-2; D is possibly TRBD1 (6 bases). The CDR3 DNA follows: TGTGCCAGCAGCTGGGGACATCAAGTCGCCGGGGAGCTGTTTTTT. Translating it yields CASSWGHQVAGELFF.